The T cell receptor (beta chain) under discussion was sequenced for a study of beta chain features in type 1 diabetes. Broader study findings: More deletions and fewer insertions at VDJ junctions were seen in type 1 diabetes patients. When Type 1 diabetes patients were examined, their TCRB CDR3s proved moderately but significantly shorter in all four CD4+ subsets. Equally in patients and controls, PCR might preferentially amplify shorter templates.

J gave up 4 bases and V 1 base, and 10 bases lay outside the gene matches. The germline gives CDR1 SGHNT, CDR2 YYREEE (reference sequence). The CDR3 runs 16 residues. This clone has only a few counts. As yet, its antigen is unknown. The isolated RNA, all of it, was reverse transcribed, so expressed TCRB transcripts were what got sequenced. Assay used: immunoSEQ multiplex PCR; TCRdb lists only in-frame clones, some missing. The repertoire holds 600,000 or so clones, with around 15% as singletons. The sequence came from a man between 18 and 35 years old with type 1 diabetes. The rearrangement uses TRBV5-4 and TRBJ2-5; 7 nucleotides agree with TRBD2. Input material: naive CD4+ T cells from blood. The CDR3, as DNA: TGTGCCAGCAGCTTGACTAGCGCGGACGGGGGAGAGACCCAGTACTTC. Translating gives CASSLTSADGGETQYF.